The 17 T cell receptor beta chains below all came from one sample that was sequenced in a study of T cell repertoires in cytomegalovirus infection. TCRdb redid the calling of the reads with MiXCR, one entry per CDR3 protein. The sample gives 84,000 or so distinct CDR3 sequences, about 44% of which show up once; more than 80% is in the top ten. Their antigens are not known. The sample consisted of CD8+ T cells from cultured PBMCs, taken from culture after CMV antigen stimulation. These receptors originate from a human donor in good health (CMV status not recorded). Some clones in this sample may be carry-over from other donors' samples.

This clonotype was counted a few times. The rearrangement links TRBV27 to TRBJ2-7; the match to TRBD2 covers 12 bases. The CDR3 extends over 15 amino acids. The germline V gene has CDR1 MNHEY and CDR2 SMNVEV (reference sequence). V was pared by 6 bases and J by 7 bases, with 10 bases of the junction left unmatched. As DNA, the CDR3 is TGTGCCAGCAGGCCACAGACTAGCGGGGGAGGTGAGCAGTACTTC. It encodes CASRPQTSGGGEQYF.

The V call is TRBV20-1, the J call TRBJ2-2; 7 bases line up with TRBD1. Trimming took 2 bases from V and 1 from J; bases not matched to a gene: 10. In germline, CDR1 is DFQATT, CDR2 SNEGSKA (reference sequence). This CDR3 spans 17 amino acids. The CDR3 region has the DNA TGCAGTGCTAGAACCCTGGGGGACAGACAGAACACCGGGGAGCTGTTTTTT. Its protein is CSARTLGDRQNTGELFF.

V is TRBV7-9 and J is TRBJ1-5, with TRBD1 matching over 8 bases. Germline CDR1 is SEHNR and CDR2 is FQNEAQ (reference sequence). The J segment lost 3 bases and the V segment lost 5 bases, leaving 9 bases of the junction unmatched. The CDR3 consists of 16 residues. Written as DNA, the CDR3 is TGTGCCAGCAGCATATCGGACAGGGATCTCAATCAGCCCCAGCATTTT. Translation gives CASSISDRDLNQPQHF.

The V call is TRBV6-6, the J call TRBJ2-3; a possible D gene is TRBD1 (5 bases). The CDR3 totals 14 residues. Trimming removed 6 bases from V and 7 bases from J, with 17 bases in between. The germline CDR1 and CDR2 sequences are MNHNY and SVGAGI (reference sequence). The CDR3 here is CASSPPDSANTQYF. CDR3 DNA sequence: TGTGCCAGCAGCCCTCCCGACAGTGCGAATACGCAGTATTTT.

The rearrangement links TRBV7-9 to TRBJ1-1; D gene unclear. CDR3 length equals 15 residues. Germline CDR1 is SEHNR and CDR2 is FQNEAQ (reference sequence). V lost 1 base and J lost 5, with 14 bases in between. The CDR3 DNA is TGTGCCAGCAGCTTAGAGGAAGGAGGGTGGACTGAAGCTTTCTTT. Protein sequence: CASSLEEGGWTEAFF.

The chain links TRBV4-2 to TRBJ1-1; D may be TRBD1 (6 bases). Between the trimmed V and J ends, which lost 11 bases and 0 bases, there was a span of 13 bases. Germline assignment: CDR1 LGHNA and CDR2 YNFKEQ. The CDR3 length is 13 residues. The CDR3 here is CAAGQGLNTEAFF. The CDR3 region has the DNA TGTGCCGCGGGGCAGGGGTTGAACACTGAAGCTTTCTTT.

DNA of the CDR3: TGTGCCAGCAGTTACTGGCTAGCGGGAGTGCGGGAGCAGTACTTC. As protein: CASSYWLAGVREQYF. The rearrangement links TRBV6-2 or TRBV6-3 to TRBJ2-7; TRBD2 matches 10 bases. J gave up 7 bases and V 1 base, and 7 bases lay outside the gene matches. The CDR3 length is 15 residues. In germline, CDR1 is MNHEY, CDR2 SVGEGT.

This sequence joins TRBV15 and TRBJ2-1; the match to TRBD2 covers 11 bases. The trim removed 4 bases at V and 4 bases at J, leaving 3 bases unmatched. Germline values: CDR1 LNHNV, CDR2 YYDKDF (reference sequence). The CDR3 totals 15 residues. CDR3 residues: CATSIASGGYNEQFF. Written as DNA, the CDR3 is TGTGCCACCAGCATAGCTAGCGGGGGGTACAATGAGCAGTTCTTC.

The sample holds a few counts of this clonotype. The chain is built from TRBV27 and TRBJ1-5, with 7 positions matching TRBD1. V was pared by 3 bases and J by 6 bases, with 5 bases of the junction left unmatched. CDR3 length: 14 residues. Germline assignment: CDR1 MNHEY and CDR2 SMNVEV (reference sequence). The CDR3 DNA reads TGTGCCAGCAGTTTGGGAGGGGGCACTCAGCCCCAGCATTTT. It encodes CASSLGGGTQPQHF.

CDR3 bases: TGTGCCAGCAGGCCGGGAGAGAATGAGCAGTTCTTC. Its protein product is CASRPGENEQFF. The chain carries TRBV2 and TRBJ2-1; maybe TRBD2 (6 bases). CDR3 length: 12 amino acids. Looked up from germline, CDR1 is SNHLY and CDR2 is FYNNEI. V lost 6 bases to trimming and J lost 7 bases, with 10 bases between them.

This clonotype came up once. CDR3 DNA: TGTGCCAGCAGCTTGAGGGAGGTGGACAATGAGCAGTTCTTC. This codes for CASSLREVDNEQFF. The chain couples TRBV5-4 to TRBJ2-1, with D perhaps matching TRBD2 (6 bases). Germline loops: CDR1 SGHNT, CDR2 YYREEE (reference sequence). V lost 1 base and J 5 bases, leaving 10 bases between the germline ends. There are 14 residues in the CDR3.

On this clonotype itself: A junction end diverges from the germline sequence, so it may reflect a read error. The chain links TRBV4-1 to TRBJ2-7, with 7 bases lining up with TRBD2. Germline V lookup: CDR1 MGHRA, CDR2 YSYEKL. CDR3 size: 14 residues. The CDR3 nucleotides read TGTGCCAGCAGCCAACCGGGACTATTCTACGAGCAGTACTTC. As protein: CASSQPGLFYEQYF.

The chain is built from TRBV7-9 and TRBJ2-7; D call uncertain. The V end lost 4 bases, the J end lost 2 bases, and 12 bases lay between the germline ends. From germline, CDR1 is SEHNR and CDR2 FQNEAQ (reference sequence). The CDR3 runs 14 residues. CDR3 protein: CASSSRHEPYEQYF. The CDR3 DNA reads as TGTGCCAGCAGCTCTCGACATGAACCCTACGAGCAGTACTTC.

The V gene is TRBV9, the J gene TRBJ2-5; 7 positions match TRBD1. The CDR3 extends over 17 amino acids. The germline CDR1 and CDR2 sequences are SGDLS and YYNGEE. The junction had 16 bases not matched to a gene; V was cut back by 3 bases and J by 5 bases. The CDR3 nucleotides are TGTGCCAGCAGCGACTGGACGACAGGGTCAAATAGGGAGACCCAGTACTTC. Its protein is CASSDWTTGSNRETQYF.

The CDR3 sequence is CSANGGDIMNTEAFF. For the CDR3, the DNA is TGCAGTGCTAATGGAGGTGACATCATGAACACTGAAGCTTTCTTT. V usage is TRBV20-1 and J usage is TRBJ1-1, with no clear D. The CDR3 is 15 amino acids. Between the trimmed V and J ends, which lost 4 bases and 0 bases, there was a span of 15 bases. Per the germline V gene, CDR1 is DFQATT and CDR2 is SNEGSKA (reference sequence).

This clonotype has more than one count but fewer than ten. The J gene is TRBJ1-3, the V gene TRBV7-6; 7 bases match TRBD1. Looked up from germline, CDR1 is SGHVS and CDR2 is FNYEAQ. With 5 bases clipped from V and 0 bases from J, the junction kept 10 bases outside the gene matches. This CDR3 region has 17 residues. The CDR3 spells CASSRGEGGFSGNTIYF. As DNA, the CDR3 is TGTGCCAGCAGCCGAGGTGAAGGGGGCTTCTCTGGAAACACCATATATTTT. The variable domain in full, completed from reference TRBV7-6 and TRBJ1-3, reads GAGVSQSPRYKVTKRGQDVALRCDPISGHVSLYWYRQALGQGPEFLTYFNYEAQQDKSGLPNDRFSAERPEGSISTLTIQRTEQRDSAMYRCASSRGEGGFSGNTIYFGEGSWLTVV.

V and J are TRBV12-3 or TRBV12-4 and TRBJ1-1; D gene unclear. CDR3 length: 16 amino acids. The germline V and J ends were trimmed by 1 base and 3 bases, with 15 bases remaining between them. The CDR3 DNA reads as TGTGCCAGCAGTTTAGGTGGGGAGGGTCGCGACACTGAAGCTTTCTTT. Residues: CASSLGGEGRDTEAFF.